This T cell receptor beta chain was captured by sequencing in a study of OX40 agonist ivuxolimab in advanced cancers. At the level of the study: A diagnosis of hepatocellular carcinoma, melanoma, renal cell or head and neck cancer was present in dose-escalation patients. Study observations and caveats: Some of the nonresponding patients also showed low levels of normalized T-cell clonal expansion. In general, CD8+ T cells held more expanded clones than CD4+ did, on average.

The length of the CDR3 is 14 residues. From germline, CDR1 is SGHTA and CDR2 FQGNSA. V gave up 7 bases and J gave up 2 bases; unmatched junction bases: 6. With regard to this clone: Its antigen is currently unknown.

The protocol was immunoSEQ multiplex PCR, while the TCRdb copy is restricted to in-frame clones and leaves out a portion. The table includes nearly 20,000 clones, less than 90% detected once. The receptor comes from an adult with an advanced solid tumor such as melanoma, head and neck, liver or kidney cancer. The chain joins TRBV7-2 to TRBJ2-3, with 7 bases matching TRBD1. Sequenced material: CD4+ or CD8+ T cells sorted from blood, taken in a trial of the OX40 agonist ivuxolimab. CDR3 sequence reads: CASTRDRVTDTQYF. CDR3 DNA sequence: TGTGCCAGCACCCGGGACAGAGTCACAGATACGCAGTATTTT. Based on the CDR3 plus reference TRBV7-2 and TRBJ2-3, the full variable domain is GAGVSQSPSNKVTEKGKDVELRCDPISGHTALYWYRQSLGQGLEFLIYFQGNSAPDKSGLPSDRFSAERTGGSVSTLTIQRTQQEDSAVYLCASTRDRVTDTQYFGPGTRLTVL.